The TCR beta chain under discussion was sequenced for a study of shared clonotypes between healthy human individuals. Points from the study as a whole: In having few donors, the study represented limited genetic and exposure-history diversity.

With respect to this clone: As yet, its antigen is unknown.

Germline V lookup: CDR1 SGHTA, CDR2 FQGNSA. Losses at the gene ends were 2 bases for V and 2 bases for J; bases not matched to a gene: 14. This CDR3 comprises 18 residues. Around 82 million PBMCs supplied genomic DNA for unsorted samples. The repertoire was sequenced with immunoSEQ multiplex PCR; TCRdb's copy has only in-frame clones and lacks some. This table has roughly 500,000 clones, 76% appearing once. V is TRBV7-2 and J is TRBJ2-7; 8 nucleotides match TRBD2. The TCR was taken from a woman in her thirties or forties in good health. Some clones in this sample may be carry-over from other donors' samples. The sequenced sample was PBMCs. The CDR3 DNA reads TGTGCCAGCAGCTTATACCTATCGACGGGAGGGGAGCCCTACGAGCAGTACTTC. Translated: CASSLYLSTGGEPYEQYF.